This note documents a single TCR beta chain sequence. This same CDR3 is encoded by further DNA sequences in the sample. This specimen belongs to a study of cytomegalovirus exposure and HLA in healthy donors. The method was immunoSEQ multiplex PCR; TCRdb's version includes in-frame clones alone and lacks a portion of them. The sample lists 300,000 to 400,000 clones; 75% to 90% were seen once. Germline-derived CDR1 and CDR2 are GTSNPN and SVGIG (reference sequence). Trimming stripped 0 bases from V and 7 bases from J, with 10 bases between. There are 13 residues in the CDR3. The chain combines TRBV30 with TRBJ1-5, with D possibly TRBD1 on 5 matching bases. The sequenced sample was PBMCs. The receptor was isolated from a woman aged 18-29 years in good health and CMV-seronegative. The CDR3 DNA is TGTGCCTGGAGTGTACGGGGGGGGCAGCCCCAGCATTTT. Protein: CAWSVRGGQPQHF.